The present entry profiles one TCR beta chain with its context. Its specificity is not known. Terminally differentiated effector memory CD45RA+ cells were excluded by CCR7 positive selection of CD45RO-negative cells. The source of the sample is a study of shared clonotypes between healthy human individuals. Study summary: Serving as donors were two women and a few men, whose ages spanned 18 to 49.

Study findings and constraints: Non-shared clonotypes showed lower generation probabilities than clonotypes common to all four donors.

Sequencing was performed with immunoSEQ multiplex PCR; in TCRdb, only in-frame clones are kept and a portion is missing. Among roughly 2.1 million clones listed, about 93% were seen once. V was clipped by 3 bases and J by 3 bases; unmatched bases: 17. The CDR3 is 19 residues long. Germline CDR1 and CDR2: MDHEN and SYDVKM. This receptor was obtained from a man between 18 and 35 years old in good health. Some clones in this sample may be carry-over from other donors' samples. Sequenced material: naive CD8+ T cells from PBMCs. The rearrangement uses TRBV28 and TRBJ2-3, with TRBD2 matching over 8 bases. CDR3 bases: TGTGCCAGCAGTTTGCCCCCCTTTTACGAAGCGGGAGTAACAGATACGCAGTATTTT. As protein: CASSLPPFYEAGVTDTQYF.